This TCR beta chain appears in the sequencing data of a study of control samples from healthy donors and cancer patients. This CDR3 has 17 residues. The V end lost 6 bases, the J end lost 5 bases, and 22 bases lay between the germline ends. Germline V gene sequence: CDR1 LNHDA, CDR2 SQIVND (reference sequence). Here immunoSEQ multiplex PCR was the method, and the copy in TCRdb shows in-frame clones only, minus some. The sample has fewer than 200,000 clones, roughly 94% seen once. The V call is TRBV19, the J call TRBJ2-2; maybe TRBD1 (5 bases). The sequenced material came from PBMCs. The sequence was collected from a man aged 55 to 69 with colorectal cancer. The CDR3 coding sequence is TGTGCCAGTAGACTAAAATCCCGTCCAGGGATTACCGGGGAGCTGTTTTTT. This encodes CASRLKSRPGITGELFF.